This T cell receptor beta chain came from a study of beta chain features in type 1 diabetes. Since all of the isolated RNA was reverse transcribed, expressed TCRB transcripts were what got sequenced. The method was immunoSEQ multiplex PCR; TCRdb's version includes in-frame clones alone and lacks a portion of them. The table has 350,000 to 450,000 clones, around 15% seen once. Sampling consisted of one heparinised blood draw per donor, averaging approximately 120 mL. This clone showed up just a few times. Source material: naive CD4+ T cells from blood. The sequence came from a woman aged 18-29 years in good health.

Here the CDR3 reads CASSLDLGREQYF. In nucleotides, the CDR3 is TGTGCCAGCAGCTTAGATCTAGGCCGAGAGCAGTACTTC. The gene calls are TRBV7-8 and TRBJ2-7; D unclear. The V gene lost 1 base and the J gene lost 7 bases, with 11 bases spanning the gap. The CDR3 is 13 residues long. Germline V gives CDR1 SGHVS, CDR2 FQNEAQ.